This TCR beta chain was sequenced during a study of control samples from healthy donors and cancer patients (dated by TCRdb to 2018 to 2020). Remarks on this clone: The antigen it recognizes is unknown. Base qualities are not recorded, but no much larger clone differs from it by a single base.

The germline V gene encodes CDR1 SGHDT and CDR2 YYEEEE. Including cysteine and phenylalanine, the CDR3 has 14 amino acids. Of the read, only the CDR3 DNA is kept; its 42 bases are in frame from base 1. V ends up 2 bases short and J 10 bases short, with an unmatched junction base count of 11. The library was built by means of the immunoSEQ multiplex PCR assay. Not all clones reach the TCRdb copy of this immuneACCESS table, which keeps in-frame sequences only. Checked studies attribute under half of the gap to unresolved V genes and leave the rest unexplained. In this sample the table shows roughly 200,000 clones, over 90% of which occur a single time. Together, the top ten hold around 1.5% of the sample.

The receptor was isolated from a man aged 45-65 years in good health. The chain is made from TRBV5-6 and TRBJ2-5, with 7 middle bases fitting TRBD2. The sequenced material came from blood. The CDR3 reads CASSFRSDGGIQYF. The sequence in DNA is TGTGCCAGCAGCTTTCGTTCGGACGGGGGGATCCAGTACTTC.